This TCR beta chain stems from a study of T-cell memory formation after mild COVID-19. Study findings and constraints: Clones that shrank (day 15 to 85) were balanced CD4/CD8, whereas later expanders leaned CD4+. Researchers found some responding clones in pre-infection memory, a sign that cross-reactive memory joined. Chiefly within CM and EM were the contracting CD4+ clones; CD8+ ones were within EMRA.

Libraries for TCRalpha and TCRbeta carried sample barcodes and unique molecular identifiers via 5'RACE. TCRdb reprocessed the 5' RACE reads with MiXCR, giving one entry per CDR3 protein. Here the sample spans about 250,000 distinct CDR3 sequences, approximately 16% being singletons. Germline V CDR1 and CDR2: MNHEY, SMNVEV (reference sequence). V lost 7 bases to trimming and J lost 1 base, with 8 bases between them. This CDR3 spans 14 amino acids. Notes on this clonotype: What it binds is unknown.

The sequence derives from a man aged 18 to 29 who had mild COVID-19 (a few samples of this study predate the infection). Cell type and time point are not known. The material sequenced was PBMCs or a T cell subset sorted from them (not recorded which). This chain connects TRBV27 to TRBJ1-6, with unresolved D. The CDR3 spells CASTRTSYNSPLHF. The CDR3 nucleotides read TGTGCCAGCACGAGGACGTCCTATAATTCACCCCTCCACTTT.